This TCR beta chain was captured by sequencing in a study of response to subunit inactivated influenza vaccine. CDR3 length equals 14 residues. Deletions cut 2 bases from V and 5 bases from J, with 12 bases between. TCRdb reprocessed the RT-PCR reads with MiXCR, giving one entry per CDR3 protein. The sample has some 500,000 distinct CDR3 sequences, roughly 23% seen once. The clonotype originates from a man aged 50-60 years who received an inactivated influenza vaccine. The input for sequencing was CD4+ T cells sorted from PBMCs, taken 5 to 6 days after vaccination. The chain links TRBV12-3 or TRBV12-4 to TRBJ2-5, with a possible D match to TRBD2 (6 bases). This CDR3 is CASSLTSRGETQYF. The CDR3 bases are TGTGCCAGCAGTTTAACTAGCCGGGGCGAGACCCAGTACTTC.